In its sample, the clone carrying this TCR beta chain was seen a few times. What it binds is not known. The CDR3 sequence is 14 residues long. Germline V gives CDR1 SEHNR, CDR2 FQNEAQ (reference sequence). Trimming left V 5 bases short and J 6 bases short, with 14 bases between. This sample stems from a study of T-cell memory formation after mild COVID-19. Study results and limitations: The pre-infection memory compartment contained some responding clones, suggesting cross-reactive memory joined.

One entry per CDR3 protein, called by TCRdb with MiXCR from the 5' RACE reads. The repertoire consists of some 100,000 distinct CDR3 sequences, with 11% occurring once and the leading ten covering approximately 40%. The chain carries TRBV7-9 and TRBJ1-3, with TRBD1 as a possible D gene (6 bases). The sequence derives from a man younger than 30 who had mild COVID-19 (a few samples of this study predate the infection). Cell type and time point are not known. The sequenced sample was PBMCs or a T cell subset sorted from them (not recorded which). The CDR3 loop is CASSKTGAKNTIYF. The DNA for the CDR3 is TGTGCCAGCAGCAAGACGGGGGCTAAAAACACCATATATTTT.